The 18 T cell receptor beta chains reported below all come from one sample, sequenced in a study of control samples from healthy donors and cancer patients. Sequenced by immunoSEQ multiplex PCR; TCRdb stores in-frame clones only, minus some. The data show approximately 37,000 clones, roughly 90% seen once. Sample: blood. The receptors derive from a woman in her forties or fifties in good health.

J is TRBJ1-3 and V is TRBV3-1 (or the pseudogene TRBV3-2); tentatively, D is TRBD1 (5 bases). This CDR3 has 18 residues. Germline V lookup: CDR1 LGHDT, CDR2 YNNKEL (reference sequence). The germline V and J ends were trimmed by 2 bases and 0 bases, with 17 bases remaining between them. The CDR3 reads CASSQFQGVPGSGNTIYF. Here the CDR3 DNA reads TGTGCCAGCAGCCAATTTCAAGGGGTACCCGGCTCTGGAAACACCATATATTTT.

V and J are TRBV19 and TRBJ1-1; D is uncertain. CDR3 length: 11 amino acids. Germline-derived CDR1 and CDR2 are LNHDA and SQIVND (reference sequence). V was shortened by 5 bases and J by 8 bases, with 9 bases between the two germline ends. The CDR3 region is CASSLAGEAFF. The CDR3 DNA sequence: TGTGCCAGTAGTTTAGCGGGAGAAGCTTTCTTT.

Of note for this clone: Relative to the germline gene, one junction end is altered; a read error may explain this. V gene TRBV7-2 combines with J gene TRBJ1-5; D gene ambiguous. Per germline, CDR1 SGHTA and CDR2 FQGNSA. The CDR3 consists of 13 residues. CDR3 residues: CASSLKVNQPRHF. CDR3 nucleotide sequence: TGTGCCAGCAGCTTAAAGGTTAATCAGCCCCGGCATTTT.

The chain combines TRBV5-4 with TRBJ1-2; 11 bases are shared with TRBD1. V was pared by 0 bases and J by 6 bases, with 10 bases of the junction left unmatched. The germline gives CDR1 SGHNT, CDR2 YYREEE (reference sequence). The CDR3 loop spans 17 amino acids. The CDR3 loop is CASSLGSGTGGTNGYTF. The DNA of the CDR3 is TGTGCCAGCAGCTTGGGGTCCGGGACAGGGGGAACGAATGGCTACACCTTC.

The V gene is TRBV30, the J gene TRBJ1-5, with D perhaps matching TRBD1 (5 bases). Germline CDR1 GTSNPN, CDR2 SVGIG (reference sequence). V was clipped by 0 bases and J by 9 bases, with 15 bases between them. The CDR3 contains 14 residues. CDR3 sequence: CAWSVVTDGLPQHF. CDR3 nucleotide sequence: TGTGCCTGGAGTGTAGTGACAGACGGGCTGCCCCAGCATTTT.

V is TRBV6-2 or TRBV6-3 and J is TRBJ1-5, with TRBD1 as a possible D gene (5 bases). From germline, CDR1 is MNHEY and CDR2 SVGEGT. The germline V and J ends were trimmed by 5 bases and 0 bases, with 14 bases remaining between them. This CDR3 spans 16 amino acids. The CDR3 reads CASSGDGFLSNQPQHF. CDR3 DNA: TGTGCCAGCAGTGGGGACGGATTTCTTAGCAATCAGCCCCAGCATTTT.

The V and J genes are TRBV19 and TRBJ1-5; a possible D gene is TRBD1 (5 bases). The germline V gene has CDR1 LNHDA and CDR2 SQIVND (reference sequence). Trimming removed 3 bases at V and 6 bases at J, with 12 bases between. CDR3 length equals 14 residues. In nucleotides, the CDR3 is TGTGCCAGTAGTATTGGAGGGGATAGTCAGCCCCAGCATTTT. Encoded protein: CASSIGGDSQPQHF.

The J gene is TRBJ1-2, the V gene TRBV30; possibly TRBD1 for D (5 bases). The CDR3 consists of 15 residues. Looked up from germline, CDR1 is GTSNPN and CDR2 is SVGIG (reference sequence). V gave up 4 bases and J gave up 10 bases, with 25 bases separating them. CDR3 amino acids: CAWIGPGTAGLSYTF. The CDR3 DNA reads as TGTGCCTGGATAGGACCCGGGACCGCCGGTTTATCCTACACCTTC.

The gene calls are TRBV21-1 and TRBJ2-5; the D call of TRBD2 is as the table states it, not checked on the DNA. TRBV21-1 is listed as a pseudogene. This CDR3 is 11 amino acids long. The CDR3 nucleotides are TGTGCCAGCAACGGGTCGGAGACCCAGTACTTC. Translation: CASNGSETQYF.

This chain uses TRBV19 with TRBJ1-5; possibly TRBD1 for D (6 bases). CDR1 is LNHDA, CDR2 SQIVND, per germline (reference sequence). CDR3 length equals 13 residues. Trimming pared 5 bases from V and 6 bases from J, leaving 11 bases between. The CDR3 DNA follows: TGTGCCAGTAGTGGTAAACAGGGTCAGCCCCAGCATTTT. The encoded protein is CASSGKQGQPQHF.

This chain connects TRBV7-2 to TRBJ1-5; D remains unclear. Germline loops: CDR1 SGHTA, CDR2 FQGNSA. CDR3 length equals 13 residues. V was shortened by 4 bases and J by 7 bases, with 11 bases between the two germline ends. This CDR3 reads CASSSGPEQPQHF. CDR3 sequence (DNA): TGTGCCAGCAGCTCCGGACCTGAACAGCCCCAGCATTTT. The complete variable domain, with remaining parts taken from reference TRBV7-2 and TRBJ1-5, reads GAGVSQSPSNKVTEKGKDVELRCDPISGHTALYWYRQSLGQGLEFLIYFQGNSAPDKSGLPSDRFSAERTGGSVSTLTIQRTQQEDSAVYLCASSSGPEQPQHFGDGTRLSIL.

The chain has TRBV6-2 or TRBV6-3 and TRBJ1-3; D uncertain. V was shortened by 4 bases and J by 3 bases, with 13 bases between the two germline ends. The CDR3 runs to 15 residues. Germline V gives CDR1 MNHEY, CDR2 SVGEGT. CDR3 loop: CASSSLRAGGNTIYF. The CDR3, as DNA: TGTGCCAGCAGTTCCCTCCGGGCAGGTGGAAACACCATATATTTT.

The chain is built from TRBV6-2 or TRBV6-3 and TRBJ2-3; either TRBD1 or TRBD2 may fit D (5 bases each). This CDR3 has 17 amino acids. The V and J ends lost 3 bases and 1 base respectively, with 17 bases between them. Looked up from germline, CDR1 is MNHEY and CDR2 is SVGEGT. The CDR3 DNA reads as TGTGCCAGCAGTTATGGACGGCTACTAGGGGGCACAGATACGCAGTATTTT. This codes for CASSYGRLLGGTDTQYF.

V usage is TRBV19 and J usage is TRBJ2-2; possibly TRBD2 for D (6 bases). V was trimmed by 2 bases and J by 2 bases, leaving 9 bases between them. This CDR3 comprises 15 residues. Germline CDR1 is LNHDA and CDR2 is SQIVND (reference sequence). The DNA for the CDR3 is TGTGCCAGTAGTATATTGGGGGGTAACACCGGGGAGCTGTTTTTT. Translating it yields CASSILGGNTGELFF.

This chain uses TRBV28 with TRBJ1-6; D remains ambiguous. This CDR3 is 13 amino acids long. Germline CDR1 reads MDHEN; CDR2 reads SYDVKM. Trimming left V 8 bases short and J 9 bases short, with 14 bases between. The CDR3 protein is CASGQVDLSPLHF. The CDR3 bases are TGTGCCAGCGGTCAGGTAGACCTTTCACCCCTCCACTTT.

V is TRBV18 and J is TRBJ2-2; 7 nucleotides line up with TRBD1. The germline gives CDR1 KGHSH, CDR2 LQKENI. The CDR3 is made up of 17 amino acids. The J segment lost 2 bases and the V segment lost 3 bases, leaving 9 bases of the junction unmatched. DNA of the CDR3: TGTGCCAGCTCACCCTCGGCCACAGGGGCAAACACCGGGGAGCTGTTTTTT. It translates to CASSPSATGANTGELFF.

The J gene is TRBJ2-4, the V gene TRBV7-2; D call uncertain. Trimming pared 1 base from V and 0 bases from J, leaving 13 bases between. Germline CDR1 is SGHTA and CDR2 is FQGNSA. The CDR3 consists of 17 residues. CDR3 sequence (DNA): TGTGCCAGCAGCTTAGGTCTACGGCAGATAGCCAAAAACATTCAGTACTTC. It encodes CASSLGLRQIAKNIQYF.

The chain employs TRBV5-4 and TRBJ1-6; weak D call: TRBD1 (5 bases). Germline CDR1 reads SGHNT; CDR2 reads YYREEE (reference sequence). The CDR3 length is 13 residues. Trimming removed 4 bases from V and 6 bases from J, with 8 bases in between. This CDR3 reads CASSGGGNSPLHF. CDR3 coding DNA: TGTGCCAGCAGCGGCGGGGGTAATTCACCCCTCCACTTT.